The rows below give T cell receptor beta chains drawn from one sample of a study of blood T cell repertoires in COVID-19. TCRdb keeps only in-frame clones here, not all; method: immunoSEQ multiplex PCR. The sample has almost 300,000 clones, 70% to 90% seen once. What was sequenced was peripheral blood. These receptors came from a man in his 70s with acute or convalescent COVID-19. CDR3s include the opening cysteine and the closing phenylalanine or tryptophan. The D gene is left open where the match is weak. The listing skips clone size in some rows; elsewhere it reads once, few, many or a size class.

v_call: TRBV12-3/TRBV12-4
j_call: TRBJ1-1
d_call: .
clone_size: .
cdr3_nt: TGTGCCAGCAGTTTAGAGAGATACACTGAAGCTTTCTTT
cdr3_aa: CASSLERYTEAFF

v_call: TRBV2
j_call: TRBJ2-2
d_call: TRBD2
clone_size: .
cdr3_nt: TGTGCCAGCAGTTTGACCGGGACTAGCGGACTCAACACCGGGGAGCTGTTTTTT
cdr3_aa: CASSLTGTSGLNTGELFF

v_call: TRBV18
j_call: TRBJ1-1
d_call: .
clone_size: .
cdr3_nt: TGTGCCAGCTCATCTGCGGCTGGCAGGGTGGCTGAAGCTTTCTTT
cdr3_aa: CASSSAAGRVAEAFF

v_call: TRBV4-3
j_call: TRBJ1-5
d_call: .
clone_size: .
cdr3_nt: TGCGCCAGCAGCCAAGATCCACAGGGCTATCAGCCCCAGCATTTT
cdr3_aa: CASSQDPQGYQPQHF

v_call: TRBV4-1
j_call: TRBJ1-3
d_call: TRBD1
clone_size: few
cdr3_nt: TGCGCCAGCAGCCAATTGGACAGGGGAGCAAGAAACACCATATATTTT
cdr3_aa: CASSQLDRGARNTIYF

v_call: TRBV28
j_call: TRBJ2-1
d_call: .
clone_size: .
cdr3_nt: TGTGCCAGCAGTTTTCCCCGGGTCCCAGCGTCATTGTCCTACAATGAGCAGTTCTTC
cdr3_aa: CASSFPRVPASLSYNEQFF

v_call: TRBV19
j_call: TRBJ2-2
d_call: TRBD1
clone_size: .
cdr3_nt: TGTGCCAGTAGTACACGACAGGGTTTAGACACCGGGGAGCTGTTTTTT
cdr3_aa: CASSTRQGLDTGELFF

v_call: TRBV2
j_call: TRBJ2-7
d_call: TRBD1
clone_size: .
cdr3_nt: TGTGCCAGCACCAGGACAGGGGGGGGCGAGCAGTACTTC
cdr3_aa: CASTRTGGGEQYF

v_call: TRBV19
j_call: TRBJ1-3
d_call: TRBD1
clone_size: .
cdr3_nt: TGTGCCAGTAGTACCCGACAGGGGTCTGGAAACACCATATATTTT
cdr3_aa: CASSTRQGSGNTIYF

v_call: TRBV5-1
j_call: TRBJ2-5
d_call: TRBD2
clone_size: .
cdr3_nt: TGCGCCAGCAGCCAGGGACTAGCGGGAGGAAGAGAGACCCAGTACTTC
cdr3_aa: CASSQGLAGGRETQYF

v_call: TRBV5-1
j_call: TRBJ2-1
d_call: .
clone_size: .
cdr3_nt: TGCGCCAGCAGCTACGGCGGGCCCGGGGACAATGAGCAGTTCTTC
cdr3_aa: CASSYGGPGDNEQFF

v_call: TRBV18
j_call: TRBJ1-2
d_call: .
clone_size: many
cdr3_nt: TGTGCCAGCTCACCACCGATTCAGGACAGCTTTGGCTATGGCTACACCTTC
cdr3_aa: CASSPPIQDSFGYGYTF

v_call: TRBV5-8
j_call: TRBJ1-2
d_call: .
clone_size: few
cdr3_nt: TGTGCCAGCAGTCGCGAAACAGAACTCTATGGCTACACCTTC
cdr3_aa: CASSRETELYGYTF

v_call: TRBV5-6
j_call: TRBJ1-2
d_call: .
clone_size: .
cdr3_nt: TGTGCCAGCAGCTTGGTTAGGGGGAACTATGGCTACACCTTC
cdr3_aa: CASSLVRGNYGYTF

v_call: TRBV7-2
j_call: TRBJ2-4
d_call: TRBD1
clone_size: .
cdr3_nt: TGTGCCAGCAGCGACAGGGGGCGCCTCCAAAACATTCAGTACTTC
cdr3_aa: CASSDRGRLQNIQYF

v_call: TRBV6-6
j_call: TRBJ1-2
d_call: TRBD1
clone_size: .
cdr3_nt: TGTGCCAGCAGTAGTCCGGGACAGGGGTCCTATGGCTACACCTTC
cdr3_aa: CASSSPGQGSYGYTF

v_call: TRBV19
j_call: TRBJ2-7
d_call: .
clone_size: once
cdr3_nt: TGTGCCAGTAGCAACCACGTGAGGAGCTCCTACGAGCAGTACTTC
cdr3_aa: CASSNHVRSSYEQYF

v_call: TRBV11-2
j_call: TRBJ2-4
d_call: TRBD2
clone_size: once
cdr3_nt: TGTGCCAGCAGCCAACAGGCGGGAGACTTAGCCAAAAACATTCAGTACTTC
cdr3_aa: CASSQQAGDLAKNIQYF

v_call: TRBV9
j_call: TRBJ2-1
d_call: .
clone_size: .
cdr3_nt: TGTGCCAGCAAGGGTACAGGGCCCCACAATGAGCAGTTCTTC
cdr3_aa: CASKGTGPHNEQFF

v_call: TRBV5-1
j_call: TRBJ2-3
d_call: TRBD2
clone_size: .
cdr3_nt: TGCGCCAGCAGAGCGGGGCTCGGCACAGATACGCAGTATTTT
cdr3_aa: CASRAGLGTDTQYF

v_call: TRBV5-5
j_call: TRBJ1-2
d_call: .
clone_size: .
cdr3_nt: TGTGCCAGCACCCACCAGCGCGGATACCTCTATGGCTACACCTTC
cdr3_aa: CASTHQRGYLYGYTF

v_call: TRBV5-4
j_call: TRBJ2-7
d_call: TRBD2
clone_size: .
cdr3_nt: TGTGCCAGCAGCTTGGACGTAGCGGGAGCTCGTGAGCAGTACTTC
cdr3_aa: CASSLDVAGAREQYF

v_call: TRBV15
j_call: TRBJ2-5
d_call: TRBD1
clone_size: .
cdr3_nt: TGTGCCACCAGCAGCGGATCAGGGGGCCGAAAGACCCAGTACTTC
cdr3_aa: CATSSGSGGRKTQYF

v_call: TRBV7-3
j_call: TRBJ2-1
d_call: TRBD1
clone_size: .
cdr3_nt: TGTGCCAGCAGCGCCGACAGGGGGTACAATGAGCAGTTCTTC
cdr3_aa: CASSADRGYNEQFF

v_call: TRBV7-9
j_call: TRBJ2-2
d_call: TRBD2
clone_size: .
cdr3_nt: TGTGCCAGCAGCAGGGACTACCTAACCGGGGAGCTGTTTTTT
cdr3_aa: CASSRDYLTGELFF

v_call: TRBV27
j_call: TRBJ2-5
d_call: .
clone_size: .
cdr3_nt: TGTGCCAGCAGCCCCCGAGGTCAGACCCAGTACTTC
cdr3_aa: CASSPRGQTQYF

v_call: TRBV6-2/TRBV6-3
j_call: TRBJ2-7
d_call: .
clone_size: .
cdr3_nt: TGTGCCAGCAGCAATAGCCGGACAGTTCGTGGCGAGCAGTACTTC
cdr3_aa: CASSNSRTVRGEQYF

v_call: TRBV23-1
j_call: TRBJ2-7
d_call: TRBD2
clone_size: .
cdr3_nt: TGCGCCAGCAGTCCCCTTAGGACTAGCTGGTCGATACCCGAGCAGTACTTC
cdr3_aa: CASSPLRTSWSIPEQYF

v_call: TRBV6-5
j_call: TRBJ2-7
d_call: .
clone_size: .
cdr3_nt: TGTGCCAGCTGGACAGTCGGCTCCTACGAGCAGTACTTC
cdr3_aa: CASWTVGSYEQYF

v_call: TRBV2
j_call: TRBJ1-2
d_call: TRBD1
clone_size: .
cdr3_nt: TGTGCCAGCAGAGCTACTCCGGGACAGGATTACACCTTC
cdr3_aa: CASRATPGQDYTF

v_call: TRBV9
j_call: TRBJ1-6
d_call: TRBD1
clone_size: .
cdr3_nt: TGTGCCAGCAGTCGACAGGGAATTAATTCACCCCTCCACTTT
cdr3_aa: CASSRQGINSPLHF

v_call: TRBV5-6
j_call: TRBJ2-1
d_call: TRBD1
clone_size: .
cdr3_nt: TGTGCCAGCATCGATTCGGGACAGGGGGCAAGGACCTACAATGAGCAGTTCTTC
cdr3_aa: CASIDSGQGARTYNEQFF

v_call: TRBV6-2/TRBV6-3
j_call: TRBJ2-7
d_call: .
clone_size: .
cdr3_nt: TGTGCCAGCAGTTACCTCGGACACTCGGCCTACGAGCAGTACTTC
cdr3_aa: CASSYLGHSAYEQYF

v_call: TRBV9
j_call: TRBJ2-7
d_call: .
clone_size: .
cdr3_nt: TGTGCCAGCAGCGTAGATCCCGGGCAGGGATCCTACGAGCAGTACTTC
cdr3_aa: CASSVDPGQGSYEQYF

v_call: TRBV28
j_call: TRBJ2-7
d_call: .
clone_size: .
cdr3_nt: TGTGCCAGCCTTGGGCGGGGAAGAACGGGACGAAGATACGAGCAGTACTTC
cdr3_aa: CASLGRGRTGRRYEQYF

v_call: TRBV6-4
j_call: TRBJ2-3
d_call: .
clone_size: .
cdr3_nt: TGTGCCAGCAGTGAGACAATACTGGGCACAGATACGCAGTATTTT
cdr3_aa: CASSETILGTDTQYF

v_call: TRBV7-9
j_call: TRBJ2-7
d_call: TRBD2
clone_size: .
cdr3_nt: TGTGCCAGCAGCCTTGCGGGAGAGGCCTACGAGCAGTACTTC
cdr3_aa: CASSLAGEAYEQYF